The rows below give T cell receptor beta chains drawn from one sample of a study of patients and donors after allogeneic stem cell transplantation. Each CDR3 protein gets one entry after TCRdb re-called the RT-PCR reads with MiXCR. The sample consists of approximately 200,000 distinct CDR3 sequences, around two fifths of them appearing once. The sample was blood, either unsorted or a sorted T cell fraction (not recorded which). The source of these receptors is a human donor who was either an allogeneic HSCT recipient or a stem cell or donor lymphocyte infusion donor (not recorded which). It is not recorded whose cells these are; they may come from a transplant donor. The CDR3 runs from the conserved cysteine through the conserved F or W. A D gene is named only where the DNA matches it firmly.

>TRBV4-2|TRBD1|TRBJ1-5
CASSPGPDRGSPHF
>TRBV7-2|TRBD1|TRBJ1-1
CASSLLSPRGDTEAFF
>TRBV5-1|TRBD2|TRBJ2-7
CASSLLAGSNYEQYF
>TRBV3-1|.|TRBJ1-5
CASSQDRGFNQPQHF
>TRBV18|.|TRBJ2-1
CASSRRDLSYNEQFF
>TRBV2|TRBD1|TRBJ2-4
CASSEAGTVVLAKNIQYF
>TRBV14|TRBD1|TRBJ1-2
CASSQTGDGYGYTF
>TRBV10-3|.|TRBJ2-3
CAISSSEVDTQYF
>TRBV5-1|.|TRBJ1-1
CASSLTGLPNTEAFF
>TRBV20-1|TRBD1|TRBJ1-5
CSANRGRDQPQHF
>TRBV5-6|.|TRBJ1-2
CASSFRGLYGYTF